This TCR beta chain was observed in a study of T cell repertoires in cytomegalovirus infection. Study summary: In public TCR beta signatures, there were indications of both CMV infection and matching HLA type.

Study-wide results and limits: In two of eight donors, the top clonotype was HLA-C-restricted CMV-specific.

TCRdb recomputed calls from the reads with MiXCR, one row per CDR3 protein. The sample includes hundreds of thousands of distinct CDR3 sequences, approximately 25% of them seen just once. This clonotype was seen only a few times. No antigen is known for it. The sequencing sample was made of CD8+ T cells from PBMCs. The sequence was collected from a human donor in good health (CMV status not recorded). Some clones in this sample may be carry-over from other donors' samples.

The CDR3 region is CASSNRLAGGPYNEQFF. CDR3 nucleotide sequence: TGTGCCAGTAGTAATAGACTAGCGGGGGGCCCGTACAATGAGCAGTTCTTC. The V gene is TRBV19, the J gene TRBJ2-1; 13 bases are a match to TRBD2. J gave up 4 bases and V 4 bases, and 7 bases lay outside the gene matches. CDR1 LNHDA and CDR2 SQIVND come from the germline V gene (reference sequence). The CDR3 covers 17 residues.